Each of the 9 T cell receptor beta chains below was sequenced from the same sample in a study of OX40 agonist ivuxolimab in advanced cancers. Clones were sequenced by immunoSEQ multiplex PCR, and TCRdb holds only the in-frame ones, with some missing. The sample carries under 65,000 clones, roughly 80% recorded once. Sequencing was performed on CD4+ or CD8+ T cells sorted from blood, taken in a trial of the OX40 agonist ivuxolimab. These receptors all come from an adult with an advanced solid tumor such as melanoma, head and neck, liver or kidney cancer.

This chain connects TRBV27 to TRBJ2-7, with a weak D call TRBD1 (5 bases). Germline V CDR1 and CDR2: MNHEY, SMNVEV (reference sequence). V was pared by 5 bases and J by 4 bases, with 15 bases between. The CDR3 has 14 amino acids. This CDR3 is CASSQQGRLYEQYF. CDR3 nucleotide sequence: TGTGCCAGCAGTCAGCAGGGCAGGCTTTACGAGCAGTACTTC.

The chain uses TRBV5-1 and TRBJ1-5, with D possibly TRBD1 on 5 matching bases. The germline V gene encodes CDR1 SGHRS and CDR2 YFSETQ. Trimming took off 0 bases at V and 6 bases at J, with 10 bases between the two ends. The CDR3 totals 14 residues. The CDR3 nucleotides are TGCGCCAGCAGCTTGGTTTCAGGGAGTCAGCCCCAGCATTTT. It yields the protein CASSLVSGSQPQHF.

This rearrangement joins TRBV6-6 to TRBJ2-1; tentative D call: TRBD2 (6 bases). The ends were cut back, 6 bases at V and 1 base at J, with 10 bases in the middle. Germline V gene sequence: CDR1 MNHNY, CDR2 SVGAGI (reference sequence). The CDR3 covers 14 residues. CDR3 in amino acids: CASSGSRSYNEQFF. The CDR3 DNA sequence: TGTGCCAGCAGCGGGAGTAGGTCCTACAATGAGCAGTTCTTC.

This chain connects TRBV30 to TRBJ2-7, with TRBD2 as a possible D gene (6 bases). The germline V and J ends were trimmed by 5 bases and 6 bases, with 17 bases remaining between them. CDR3 size: 13 residues. Germline loops: CDR1 GTSNPN, CDR2 SVGIG (reference sequence). CDR3 sequence: CAWGTYEAIEQYF. Written as DNA, the CDR3 is TGTGCCTGGGGGACTTATGAGGCGATCGAGCAGTACTTC.

The V and J genes are TRBV6-5 and TRBJ1-2, with a weak D call TRBD1 (5 bases). CDR3 size: 14 residues. Trimming pared 6 bases from V and 0 bases from J, leaving 11 bases between. Looked up from germline, CDR1 is MNHEY and CDR2 is SVGAGI. The CDR3 is CASRQDITNYGYTF. DNA of the CDR3: TGTGCCAGCAGACAGGACATAACTAACTATGGCTACACCTTC.

The V and J genes are TRBV2 and TRBJ1-2, with 7 bases aligning to TRBD1. J gave up 0 bases and V 5 bases, and 9 bases lay outside the gene matches. This CDR3 has 16 amino acids. Germline-derived CDR1 and CDR2 are SNHLY and FYNNEI. Here the CDR3 reads CASSSQGVLANYGYTF. The DNA for the CDR3 is TGTGCCAGCAGTTCCCAGGGGGTATTAGCTAACTATGGCTACACCTTC.

The chain employs TRBV19 and TRBJ1-5; D is unresolved. The CDR3 is made up of 18 amino acids. Germline V gene data show CDR1 as LNHDA and CDR2 as SQIVND (reference sequence). V was pared by 5 bases and J by 2 bases, with 22 bases between. The CDR3 region is CASSAILRAEPRNQPQHF. The CDR3 bases are TGTGCCAGTAGTGCCATTCTCCGGGCAGAGCCCCGCAATCAGCCCCAGCATTTT. Together with reference TRBV19 and TRBJ1-5, the CDR3 gives the full variable domain: DGGITQSPKYLFRKEGQNVTLSCEQNLNHDAMYWYRQDPGQGLRLIYYSQIVNDFQKGDIAEGYSVSREKKESFPLTVTSAQKNPTAFYLCASSAILRAEPRNQPQHFGDGTRLSIL.

The chain recombines TRBV6-1 with TRBJ1-1; D is perhaps TRBD1 (6 bases). V was cut by 0 bases and J by 11 bases, with 19 bases left in between. CDR1 and CDR2 from the germline V gene are MNHNS and SASEGT. The CDR3 loop spans 15 amino acids. CDR3: CASSEAMGAGQWAFF. The CDR3 nucleotides are TGTGCCAGCAGTGAAGCGATGGGGGCAGGCCAGTGGGCTTTCTTT.

This clone was counted once. This chain connects TRBV4-1 to TRBJ2-3; 9 bases are a match to TRBD2. Per germline, CDR1 MGHRA and CDR2 YSYEKL. V trimming: 4 bases; J trimming: 4 bases; junction bases outside the gene matches: 3. This CDR3 region has 14 residues. The CDR3 DNA sequence: TGCGCCAGCAGCCTTAGCGGGAGTGCAGATACGCAGTATTTT. It codes for CASSLSGSADTQYF.